This TCR beta chain was sequenced during a study of siplizumab effects on memory and regulatory T cells. Only in-frame clones appear in the TCRdb table, and some are missing; sequencing was by immunoSEQ multiplex PCR. The sample contains roughly 100,000 clones, about 94% of which appear only once. In the case of this clone: Its antigen is unidentified.

Findings of the study overall: It seemed that naive T cells were more diverse than memory cells and were major contributors to the alloresponse. It was not possible to assign a naive or memory phenotype to roughly 75-97% of proliferating CD4+ or CD8+ clones. Siplizumab significantly lowered the alloreactive sequences that could be traced to unstimulated CD4+ memory cells.

Germline values: CDR1 MGHDK, CDR2 SYGVNS. CDR3 length: 15 amino acids. Trimming stripped 4 bases from V and 0 bases from J, with 10 bases between. Sequencing input: CD4+ T cells sorted from blood. This sequence was found in a human donor in good health. The V and J genes are TRBV25-1 and TRBJ1-3, with D unresolved. This CDR3 is CASSAPGDSGNTIYF. The CDR3 DNA reads TGTGCCAGCAGTGCCCCGGGTGACTCTGGAAACACCATATATTTT.